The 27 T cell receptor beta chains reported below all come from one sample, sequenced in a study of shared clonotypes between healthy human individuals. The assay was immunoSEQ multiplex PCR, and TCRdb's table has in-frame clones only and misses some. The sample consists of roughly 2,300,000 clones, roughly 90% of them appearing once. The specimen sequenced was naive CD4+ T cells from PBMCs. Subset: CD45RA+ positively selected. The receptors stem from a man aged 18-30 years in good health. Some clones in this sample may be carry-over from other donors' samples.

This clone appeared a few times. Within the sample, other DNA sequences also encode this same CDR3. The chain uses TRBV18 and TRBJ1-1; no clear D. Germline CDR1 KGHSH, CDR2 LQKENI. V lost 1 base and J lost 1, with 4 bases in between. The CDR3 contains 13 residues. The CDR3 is CASSPLANTEAFF. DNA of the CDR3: TGTGCCAGCTCACCACTTGCGAACACTGAAGCTTTCTTT.

The CDR3 reads CASSLKFKLGGTEAFF. The CDR3 DNA sequence: TGTGCCAGCAGCTTAAAATTTAAGTTAGGAGGCACTGAAGCTTTCTTT. This chain links TRBV11-1 with TRBJ1-1; D unresolved. The germline V gene has CDR1 SGHAT and CDR2 FQDESV (reference sequence). V lost 2 bases and J lost 4, with 17 bases in between. This CDR3 is built from 16 residues.

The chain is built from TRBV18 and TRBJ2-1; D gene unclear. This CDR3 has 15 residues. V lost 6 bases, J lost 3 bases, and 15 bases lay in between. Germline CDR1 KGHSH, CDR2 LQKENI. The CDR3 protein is CASSTSHWVYNEQFF. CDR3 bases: TGTGCCAGCTCGACGTCACATTGGGTCTACAATGAGCAGTTCTTC.

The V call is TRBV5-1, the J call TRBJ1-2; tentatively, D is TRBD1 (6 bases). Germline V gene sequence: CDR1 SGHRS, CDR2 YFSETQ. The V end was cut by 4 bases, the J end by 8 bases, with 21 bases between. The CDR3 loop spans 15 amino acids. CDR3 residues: CASSPGVGGRGGYTF. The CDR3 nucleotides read TGCGCCAGCAGCCCCGGGGTGGGGGGGCGTGGGGGCTACACCTTC.

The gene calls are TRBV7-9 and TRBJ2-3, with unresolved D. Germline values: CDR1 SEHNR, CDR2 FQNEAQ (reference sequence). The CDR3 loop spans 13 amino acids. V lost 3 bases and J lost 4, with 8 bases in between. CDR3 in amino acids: CASSFLGADTQYF. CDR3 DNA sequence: TGTGCCAGCAGCTTTTTAGGAGCAGATACGCAGTATTTT.

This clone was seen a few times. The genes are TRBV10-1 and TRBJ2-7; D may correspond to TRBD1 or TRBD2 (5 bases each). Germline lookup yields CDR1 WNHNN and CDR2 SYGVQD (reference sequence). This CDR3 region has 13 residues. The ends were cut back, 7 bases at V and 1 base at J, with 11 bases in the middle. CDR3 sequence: CASTSGPSYEQYF. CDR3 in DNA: TGCGCCAGCACGTCGGGACCGTCCTACGAGCAGTACTTC.

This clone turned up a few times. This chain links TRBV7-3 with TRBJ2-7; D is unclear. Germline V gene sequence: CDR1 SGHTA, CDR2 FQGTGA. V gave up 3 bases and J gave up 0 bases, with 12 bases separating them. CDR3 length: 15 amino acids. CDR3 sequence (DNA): TGTGCCAGCAGCTTTGGCGGACCGAACTCCTACGAGCAGTACTTC. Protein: CASSFGGPNSYEQYF.

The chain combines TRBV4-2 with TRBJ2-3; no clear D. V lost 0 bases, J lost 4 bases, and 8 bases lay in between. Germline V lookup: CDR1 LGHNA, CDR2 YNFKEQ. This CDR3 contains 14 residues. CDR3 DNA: TGTGCCAGCAGCCAAGATCTTAGGGCAGATACGCAGTATTTT. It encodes CASSQDLRADTQYF.

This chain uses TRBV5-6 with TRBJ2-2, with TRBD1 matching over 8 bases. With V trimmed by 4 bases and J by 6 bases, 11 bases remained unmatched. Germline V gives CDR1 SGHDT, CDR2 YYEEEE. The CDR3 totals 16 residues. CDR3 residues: CASSHKIRGLAGELFF. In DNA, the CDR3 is TGTGCCAGCAGCCATAAAATCAGGGGGCTCGCCGGGGAGCTGTTTTTT.

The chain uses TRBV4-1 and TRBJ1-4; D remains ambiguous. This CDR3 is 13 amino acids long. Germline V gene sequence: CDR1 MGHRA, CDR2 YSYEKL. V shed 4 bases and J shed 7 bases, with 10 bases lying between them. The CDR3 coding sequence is TGCGCCAGCAGCCTACTCCGGGGTGAAAAACTGTTTTTT. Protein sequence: CASSLLRGEKLFF.

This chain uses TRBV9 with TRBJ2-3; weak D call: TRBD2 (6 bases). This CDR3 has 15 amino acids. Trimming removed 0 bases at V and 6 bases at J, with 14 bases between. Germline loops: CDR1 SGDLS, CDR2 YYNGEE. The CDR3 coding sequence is TGTGCCAGCAGCGTAGATGGCGGGACGTCTGATACGCAGTATTTT. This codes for CASSVDGGTSDTQYF.

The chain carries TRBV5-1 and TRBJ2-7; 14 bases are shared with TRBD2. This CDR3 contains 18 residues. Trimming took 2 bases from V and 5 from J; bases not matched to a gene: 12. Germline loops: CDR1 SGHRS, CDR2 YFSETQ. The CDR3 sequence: CASSLSGTSGSSLNEQYF. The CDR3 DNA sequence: TGCGCCAGCAGCTTATCTGGGACTAGCGGGAGCTCCCTGAACGAGCAGTACTTC.

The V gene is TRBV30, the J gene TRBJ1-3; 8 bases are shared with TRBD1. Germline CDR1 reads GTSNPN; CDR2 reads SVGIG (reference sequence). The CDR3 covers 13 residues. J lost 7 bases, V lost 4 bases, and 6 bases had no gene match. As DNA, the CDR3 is TGTGCCTGGATCGGACAGGGACGGAACACCATATATTTT. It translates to CAWIGQGRNTIYF.

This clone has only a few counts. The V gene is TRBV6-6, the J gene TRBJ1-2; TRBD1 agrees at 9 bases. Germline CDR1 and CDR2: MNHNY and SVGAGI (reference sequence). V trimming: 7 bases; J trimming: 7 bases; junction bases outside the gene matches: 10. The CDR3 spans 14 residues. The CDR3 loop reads CASNDRGQGTGYTF. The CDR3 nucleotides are TGTGCCAGCAATGACCGGGGACAGGGAACTGGCTACACCTTC.

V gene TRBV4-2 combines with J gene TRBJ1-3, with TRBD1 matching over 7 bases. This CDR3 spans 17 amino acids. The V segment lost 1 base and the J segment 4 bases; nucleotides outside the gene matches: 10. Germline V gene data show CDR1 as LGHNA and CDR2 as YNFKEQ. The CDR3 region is CASSQGEGQMAGNTIYF. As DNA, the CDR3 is TGTGCCAGCAGCCAAGGAGAGGGACAGATGGCAGGAAACACCATATATTTT.

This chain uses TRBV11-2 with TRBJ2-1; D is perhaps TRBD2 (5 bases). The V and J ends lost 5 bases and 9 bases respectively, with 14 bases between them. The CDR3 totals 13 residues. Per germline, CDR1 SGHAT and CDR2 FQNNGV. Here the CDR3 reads CASSRTPGGEQFF. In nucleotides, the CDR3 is TGTGCCAGCAGCAGGACCCCCGGAGGTGAGCAGTTCTTC.

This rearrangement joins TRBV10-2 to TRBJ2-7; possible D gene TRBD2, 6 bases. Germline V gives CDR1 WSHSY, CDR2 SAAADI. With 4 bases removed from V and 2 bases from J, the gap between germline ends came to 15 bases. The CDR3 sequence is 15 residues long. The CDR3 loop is CASSGSGGRPYEQYF. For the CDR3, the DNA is TGCGCCAGCAGTGGATCCGGAGGGAGACCCTACGAGCAGTACTTC.

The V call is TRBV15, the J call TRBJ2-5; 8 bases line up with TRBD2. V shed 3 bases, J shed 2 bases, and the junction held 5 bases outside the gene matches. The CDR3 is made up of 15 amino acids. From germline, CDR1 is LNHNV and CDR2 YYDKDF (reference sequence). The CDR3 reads CATSSTSGFQETQYF. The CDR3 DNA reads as TGTGCCACCAGCAGTACTAGCGGCTTTCAAGAGACCCAGTACTTC.

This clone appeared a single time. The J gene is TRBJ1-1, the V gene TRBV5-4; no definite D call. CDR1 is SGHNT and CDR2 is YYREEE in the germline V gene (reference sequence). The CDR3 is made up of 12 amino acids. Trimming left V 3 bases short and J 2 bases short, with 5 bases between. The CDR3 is CASSSINTEAFF. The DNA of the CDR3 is TGTGCCAGCAGCTCGATTAACACTGAAGCTTTCTTT. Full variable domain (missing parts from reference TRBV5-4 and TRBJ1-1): ETGVTQSPTHLIKTRGQQVTLRCSSQSGHNTVSWYQQALGQGPQFIFQYYREEENGRGNFPPRFSGLQFPNYSSELNVNALELDDSALYLCASSSINTEAFFGQGTRLTVV.

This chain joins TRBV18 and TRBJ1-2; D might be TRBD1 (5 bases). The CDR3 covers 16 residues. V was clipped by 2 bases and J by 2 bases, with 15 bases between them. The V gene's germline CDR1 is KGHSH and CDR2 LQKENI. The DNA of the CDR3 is TGTGCCAGCTCACCATGGGGCGGGGAAATAAACTATGGCTACACCTTC. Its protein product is CASSPWGGEINYGYTF.

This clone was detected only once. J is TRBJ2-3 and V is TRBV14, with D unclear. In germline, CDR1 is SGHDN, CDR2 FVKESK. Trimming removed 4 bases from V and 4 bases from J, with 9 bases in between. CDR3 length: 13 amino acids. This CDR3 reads CASSRTPADTQYF. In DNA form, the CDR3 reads TGTGCCAGCAGCCGCACCCCCGCAGATACGCAGTATTTT.

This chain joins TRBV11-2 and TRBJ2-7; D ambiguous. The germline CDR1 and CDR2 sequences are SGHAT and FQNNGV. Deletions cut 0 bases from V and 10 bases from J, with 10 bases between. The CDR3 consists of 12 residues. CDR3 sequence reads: CASSLDSQKQYF. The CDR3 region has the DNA TGTGCCAGCAGCTTAGATAGCCAAAAACAGTACTTC.

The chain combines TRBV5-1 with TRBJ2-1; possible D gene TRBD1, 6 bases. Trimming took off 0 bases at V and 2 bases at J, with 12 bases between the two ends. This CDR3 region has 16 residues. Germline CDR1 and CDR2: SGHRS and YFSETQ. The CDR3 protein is CASSLEGQPTYNEQFF. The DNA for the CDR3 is TGCGCCAGCAGCTTGGAAGGACAGCCTACCTACAATGAGCAGTTCTTC. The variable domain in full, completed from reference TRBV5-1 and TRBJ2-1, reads KAGVTQTPRYLIKTRGQQVTLSCSPISGHRSVSWYQQTPGQGLQFLFEYFSETQRNKGNFPGRFSGRQFSNSRSEMNVSTLELGDSALYLCASSLEGQPTYNEQFFGPGTRLTVL.

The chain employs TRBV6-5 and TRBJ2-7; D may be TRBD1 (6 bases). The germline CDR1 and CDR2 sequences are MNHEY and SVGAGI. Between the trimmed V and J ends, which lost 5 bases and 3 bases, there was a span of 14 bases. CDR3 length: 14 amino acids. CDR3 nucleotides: TGTGCCAGCAGTAGAGACAGGAAGAGCTACGAGCAGTACTTC. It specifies CASSRDRKSYEQYF.

CDR3 bases: TGTGCCAGTCGGGACAGGGGGCTTTTAGATACGCAGTATTTT. It specifies CASRDRGLLDTQYF. The chain uses TRBV6-5 and TRBJ2-3; 12 nucleotides match TRBD1. This CDR3 is 14 amino acids long. The V segment lost 9 bases and the J segment 5 bases; nucleotides outside the gene matches: 6. CDR1 MNHEY and CDR2 SVGAGI come from the germline V gene.

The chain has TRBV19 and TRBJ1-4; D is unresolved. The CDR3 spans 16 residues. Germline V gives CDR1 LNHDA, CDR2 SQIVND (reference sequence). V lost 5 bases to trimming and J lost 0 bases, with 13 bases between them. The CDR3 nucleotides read TGTGCCAGTAGTGCCGGGTTTACCGCAACTAATGAAAAACTGTTTTTT. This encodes CASSAGFTATNEKLFF.

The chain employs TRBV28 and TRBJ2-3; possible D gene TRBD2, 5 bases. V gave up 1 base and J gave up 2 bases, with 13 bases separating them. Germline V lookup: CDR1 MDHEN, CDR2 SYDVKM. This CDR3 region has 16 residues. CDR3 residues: CASSLFQRPTTDTQYF. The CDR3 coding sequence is TGTGCCAGCAGTTTATTTCAGCGGCCTACCACAGATACGCAGTATTTT.